This paragraph covers one T cell receptor beta chain sequence. No antigen is known for it. Trimming left V 8 bases short and J 3 bases short, with 16 bases between. The CDR3 is 14 residues long. Germline-derived CDR1 and CDR2 are LNHDA and SQIVND (reference sequence). This sample is drawn from a study of T cell responses to AZD1222 COVID-19 vaccine. General study findings and limits: Among those given AZD1222, only five or six were seropositive at baseline. Spike-specific TCRs gained breadth and depth after people received two AZD1222 doses.

Profiled with immunoSEQ multiplex PCR; TCRdb holds only in-frame clones, not every one. The table has 150,000 or so clones, about 92% seen once. This sequence originates from an adult in good health. The rearrangement uses TRBV19 and TRBJ1-1, with D possibly matching TRBD1 (6 bases). The sample here was peripheral blood, taken on day 0 of AZD1222 vaccination. CDR3 residues: CASSPRGFYTEAFF. CDR3 coding DNA: TGTGCCAGTTCCCCCAGGGGATTCTACACTGAAGCTTTCTTT.